The T cell receptor beta chain under discussion was sequenced for a study of T cell changes during pregnancy in multiple sclerosis. The method was immunoSEQ multiplex PCR; TCRdb's version includes in-frame clones alone and lacks a portion of them. The table has about 22,000 clones, 90% to 95% seen once. Germline CDR1 is MNHEY and CDR2 is SMNVEV (reference sequence). The CDR3 is 16 amino acids. V was shortened by 5 bases and J by 8 bases, with 23 bases between the two germline ends. The receptor's source is a female donor in good health, enrolled as a control in a pregnancy study. The V call is TRBV27, the J call TRBJ2-3; D might be TRBD1 (5 bases). The starting material was CD4+ T cells from peripheral blood mononuclear cells, obtained after pregnancy. The CDR3 DNA reads as TGTGCCAGCAGTCCAGGAAGTCGAAGACAGCGAGGTACGCAGTATTTT. Translation gives CASSPGSRRQRGTQYF.